Below, 3 T cell receptor beta chains from the same sample are listed, as sequenced in a study of regulatory T cells in long-lasting Graves disease. Construction of TCR beta libraries relied on iRepertoire HTBI primers and on Arm-PCR targeting CDR3 regions. TCRdb passed the multiplex PCR reads through MiXCR, listing each CDR3 protein once. Found here are some 250,000 distinct CDR3 sequences, approximately 18% of them singletons; the top ten hold 14%. Noted time point: newly diagnosed GD, antithyroid drugs for less than 3 months. PBMC RNA was the source of the TCR library. The same sample was also studied in work on T cells in Graves' hyperthyroidism and ophthalmopathy.

Material: peripheral blood mononuclear cells (PBMCs), obtained at new diagnosis, from a patient treated with antithyroid drugs. All receptors derive from a woman in her 30s with Graves disease.

This clonotype occurred many times. This rearrangement joins TRBV11-2 to TRBJ2-3; perhaps TRBD1 as D (6 bases). The germline CDR1 and CDR2 sequences are SGHAT and FQNNGV. CDR3 length equals 13 residues. The V gene lost 5 bases and the J gene lost 4 bases, with 10 bases spanning the gap. DNA for the CDR3: TGTGCCAGCAGCGTCCAGGGGCCAGATACGCAGTATTTT. It specifies CASSVQGPDTQYF.

This clonotype appeared a few times. The V gene is TRBV6-5, the J gene TRBJ1-3; no reliable D call. The germline V gene encodes CDR1 MNHEY and CDR2 SVGAGI. With 4 bases removed from V and 2 bases from J, the gap between germline ends came to 9 bases. This CDR3 region has 14 residues. The CDR3 loop is CASSFQSTGNTIYF. For the CDR3, the DNA is TGTGCCAGCAGTTTTCAATCTACTGGAAACACCATATATTTT.

On this clonotype itself: A much larger clone sits a single nucleotide away, making a read error possible. V gene TRBV5-1 combines with J gene TRBJ1-1; D not resolved. Germline V gene sequence: CDR1 SGHRS, CDR2 YFSETQ. There are 14 residues in the CDR3. Here the CDR3 DNA reads TGCGCCAGCAGCTTGGTAGTTATGAACACTGTAGCTTTCTTT. This codes for CASSLVVMNTVAFF. Filled out from reference TRBV5-1 and TRBJ1-1, the complete variable domain reads KAGVTQTPRYLIKTRGQQVTLSCSPISGHRSVSWYQQTPGQGLQFLFEYFSETQRNKGNFPGRFSGRQFSNSRSEMNVSTLELGDSALYLCASSLVVMNTVAFFGQGTRLTVV.